Each of the 28 T cell receptor beta chains below was sequenced from the same sample in a study of breast tumors, draining lymph nodes, adjacent tissues. Axillary draining lymph nodes of breast cancer patients supplied the node samples. TCRdb used MiXCR to reprocess the multiplex PCR reads, holding one entry per CDR3 protein. The sample comprises under 250,000 distinct CDR3 sequences, about 30% of which are singletons, and approximately 1.4% rests with the top ten. Input material: axillary lymph node tissue. These receptors all come from a female donor with breast cancer. Some clones in this sample may be carry-over from other donors' samples.

This clonotype has a count of ten or more. The chain couples TRBV11-2 to TRBJ2-5, with D perhaps TRBD1 (5 bases). The germline V and J ends were trimmed by 2 bases and 4 bases, with 8 bases remaining between them. The germline gives CDR1 SGHAT, CDR2 FQNNGV. The CDR3 covers 13 residues. The CDR3 DNA reads TGTGCCAGCAGCTTATACCAGGGAGAGACCCAGTACTTC. Translation: CASSLYQGETQYF.

This clonotype was counted many times. The rearrangement uses TRBV12-3 or TRBV12-4 and TRBJ2-1; the D call may be TRBD1 or TRBD2 (5 bases each). This CDR3 contains 15 residues. V shed 6 bases and J shed 7 bases, with 19 bases lying between them. In DNA form, the CDR3 reads TGTGCCAGCAGCCCCGTGGGGGTCGGTAGGAATGAGCAGTTCTTC. It codes for CASSPVGVGRNEQFF.

This chain links TRBV7-8 with TRBJ1-5; D might be TRBD1 (5 bases). There are 18 residues in the CDR3. Trimming left V 0 bases short and J 6 bases short, with 21 bases between. Germline values: CDR1 SGHVS, CDR2 FQNEAQ. CDR3 nucleotides: TGTGCCAGCAGCTTAGCCGGTGGGGCCAGCTCTCTTCTTCAGCCCCAGCATTTT. Its translation is CASSLAGGASSLLQPQHF.

For this clonotype: The conserved closing phenylalanine or tryptophan is absent in this CDR3, likely reflecting a read error. It is unclear where the CDR3 begins or ends on the DNA, so no DNA is shown, and the CDR3 is as TCRdb lists it. V usage is TRBV2 and J usage is TRBJ2-4; the table's TRBD2 call for D was not verified on the DNA. The germline V gene encodes CDR1 SNHLY and CDR2 FYNNEI. Termini included, the CDR3 measures 16 amino acids. The CDR3 sequence is CASSEPSGVSQKHSVL.

This clonotype showed up many times. J is TRBJ2-1 and V is TRBV19, with D perhaps matching TRBD2 (6 bases). V lost 4 bases and J 4 bases, leaving 11 bases between the germline ends. CDR3 length equals 14 residues. Germline CDR1 reads LNHDA; CDR2 reads SQIVND (reference sequence). CDR3 DNA sequence: TGTGCCAGTAGTACGACCGGGGGATACAATGAGCAGTTCTTC. This gives the protein CASSTTGGYNEQFF.

This clonotype was seen at least ten times. This rearrangement joins TRBV5-1 to TRBJ1-3, with D unclear. Germline assignment: CDR1 SGHRS and CDR2 YFSETQ. V gave up 0 bases and J gave up 0 bases, with 10 bases separating them. The CDR3 covers 16 residues. The CDR3 here is CASSLVGGDSGNTIYF. CDR3 nucleotide sequence: TGCGCCAGCAGCTTGGTTGGCGGGGACTCTGGAAACACCATATATTTT.

This clonotype was recorded many times. The V and J genes are TRBV12-3 or TRBV12-4 and TRBJ2-2; TRBD2 matches 10 bases. CDR3 length: 18 amino acids. V gave up 2 bases and J gave up 4 bases; unmatched junction bases: 10. CDR3 nucleotide sequence: TGTGCCAGCAGTTTAACGACCGGGACTAGCGCGGGCACCGGGGAGCTGTTTTTT. The encoded protein is CASSLTTGTSAGTGELFF.

In this sample, this clonotype turned up many times. V is TRBV4-3 and J is TRBJ2-3, with D tentatively TRBD1 (6 bases). Germline loops: CDR1 LGHNA, CDR2 YSLEER. This CDR3 has 15 amino acids. V lost 4 bases and J 2 bases, leaving 13 bases between the germline ends. CDR3 sequence reads: CASSLNRANTDTQYF. The DNA of the CDR3 is TGCGCCAGCAGCCTAAACAGGGCAAACACAGATACGCAGTATTTT.

This clonotype was detected many times. The chain has TRBV12-3 or TRBV12-4 and TRBJ2-7; 9 bases are shared with TRBD2. CDR3 size: 14 residues. V gave up 5 bases and J gave up 6 bases; unmatched junction bases: 8. The CDR3 here is CASSNSGSGPEQYF. The CDR3 DNA follows: TGTGCCAGCAGTAATAGCGGGAGTGGCCCCGAGCAGTACTTC.

This rearrangement joins TRBV12-3 or TRBV12-4 to TRBJ1-4; 7 positions agree with TRBD1. V dropped 7 bases and J dropped 7; count of bases not matched to a gene: 9. The length of the CDR3 is 14 residues. The CDR3 coding sequence is TGTGCCAGCACTCCGACAGGGCCTCGTGAAAAACTGTTTTTT. Amino acid sequence: CASTPTGPREKLFF.

This clonotype was observed at least ten times. One base away lies a much larger clone, so this may be a sequencing read error. The genes are TRBV7-9 and TRBJ2-5, with 7 bases aligning to TRBD2. The germline V gene encodes CDR1 SEHNR and CDR2 FQNEAQ (reference sequence). The CDR3 runs to 15 residues. The DNA of the CDR3 is TGTGCCAGCAGCTCCCGGAGGCTAGCGGATGGGACCCAGCACTTC. Translated, it gives CASSSRRLADGTQHF.

This clonotype has a count of ten or more. V gene TRBV20-1 combines with J gene TRBJ2-7, with TRBD2 matching 13 bases. V shed 6 bases and J 7 bases; nucleotides not matched to a gene: 12. The germline V gene has CDR1 DFQATT and CDR2 SNEGSKA (reference sequence). CDR3 length: 15 amino acids. CDR3 DNA sequence: TGCAGTGCCAGACCCGGGACTAGCGGGATCGGAGAGCAGTACTTC. Its protein is CSARPGTSGIGEQYF.

The chain links TRBV29-1 to TRBJ2-6; unclear D gene. Germline-derived CDR1 and CDR2 are SQVTM and ANQGSEA. The length of the CDR3 is 11 residues. V lost 3 bases and J 3 bases, leaving 0 bases between the germline ends. The DNA for the CDR3 is TGCAGCGTTGATGGGGCCAACGTCCTGACTTTC. Its protein product is CSVDGANVLTF.

V and J are TRBV15 and TRBJ1-2; D uncertain. The CDR3 is 18 amino acids. The germline CDR1 and CDR2 sequences are LNHNV and YYDKDF (reference sequence). Trimming removed 0 bases at V and 3 bases at J, with 20 bases between. CDR3 protein: CATSRDQGFGGSDYGYTF. The CDR3 DNA reads TGTGCCACCAGCAGAGATCAAGGTTTCGGAGGGTCGGACTATGGCTACACCTTC. Looking up the rest from reference TRBV15 and TRBJ1-2 gives the full variable domain: DAMVIQNPRYQVTQFGKPVTLSCSQTLNHNVMYWYQQKSSQAPKLLFHYYDKDFNNEADTPDNFQSRRPNTSFCFLDIRSPGLGDTAMYLCATSRDQGFGGSDYGYTFGSGTRLTVV.

Turning to this clonotype: This may be a read error: a much more frequent sequence differs by one nucleotide. The chain employs TRBV11-3 and TRBJ2-5; D is possibly TRBD1 (5 bases). The length of the CDR3 is 13 residues. Germline values: CDR1 SGHNT, CDR2 YENEEA. Trimming removed 5 bases from V and 7 bases from J, with 14 bases in between. The CDR3 DNA follows: TGTGCCAGCAGCCGTGGACAACGGGCGACCCAGTACTTC. Its protein product is CASSRGQRATQYF.

This clonotype was counted only a few times. The chain is built from TRBV30 and TRBJ2-3; D ambiguous. Trimming left V 1 base short and J 2 bases short, with 13 bases between. Per germline, CDR1 GTSNPN and CDR2 SVGIG (reference sequence). The CDR3 consists of 15 residues. CDR3 nucleotides: TGTGCCTGGAGTGCACAGACTTATTACACAGATACGCAGTATTTT. Amino acids: CAWSAQTYYTDTQYF.

This clonotype was recorded many times. The J gene is TRBJ2-7, the V gene TRBV27, with D uncertain. In germline, CDR1 is MNHEY, CDR2 SMNVEV (reference sequence). V was trimmed by 0 bases and J by 2 bases, leaving 5 bases between them. This CDR3 is 13 amino acids long. CDR3 region: CASSLSLPYEQYF. DNA for the CDR3: TGTGCCAGCAGTTTATCACTCCCCTACGAGCAGTACTTC.

This clonotype was detected ten times or more. The chain is built from TRBV14 and TRBJ1-2, with D hard to call. The CDR3 has 16 amino acids. Trimming pared 4 bases from V and 0 bases from J, leaving 15 bases between. Germline V lookup: CDR1 SGHDN, CDR2 FVKESK. The CDR3 sequence: CASSPSLLLANYGYTF. As DNA, the CDR3 is TGTGCCAGCAGCCCCTCTCTACTCCTAGCTAACTATGGCTACACCTTC. The complete variable domain, with remaining parts taken from reference TRBV14 and TRBJ1-2, reads EAGVTQFPSHSVIEKGQTVTLRCDPISGHDNLYWYRRVMGKEIKFLLHFVKESKQDESGMPNNRFLAERTGGTYSTLKVQPAELEDSGVYFCASSPSLLLANYGYTFGSGTRLTVV.

This clonotype came up many times. A single base separates this from a much larger clone, so it may be a read error. J is TRBJ1-2 and V is TRBV12-3 or TRBV12-4; 9 bases match TRBD1. The CDR3 runs to 19 residues. CDR3 amino acids: CAGSPSQGALTHRNYGYTF. The CDR3, as DNA: TGTGCCGGCAGTCCTTCACAGGGGGCCCTCACTCATCGCAACTATGGCTACACCTTC.

This clonotype was detected only a few times. The chain employs TRBV7-2 and TRBJ1-1; 8 bases are shared with TRBD1. Germline lookup yields CDR1 SGHTA and CDR2 FQGNSA. V gave up 3 bases and J gave up 0 bases; unmatched junction bases: 6. This CDR3 is built from 16 residues. The CDR3 is CASSFRTGYMNTEAFF. The CDR3 DNA is TGTGCCAGCAGCTTCCGGACAGGGTACATGAACACTGAAGCTTTCTTT.

This clonotype was picked up one time. A much larger clone lies a single base off, so this may be a read error. The chain employs TRBV19 and TRBJ2-2; 9 bases fit TRBD2. V was clipped by 8 bases and J by 6 bases; unmatched bases: 16. The CDR3 is made up of 17 amino acids. Germline CDR1 reads LNHDA; CDR2 reads SQIVND (reference sequence). For the CDR3, the DNA is TGTGCCAGTGGTCGCACCGGGACTAGCTCTATCCCCGGGGAGCTGTTTTTT. Amino acid sequence: CASGRTGTSSIPGELFF.

This clonotype came up a few times. The CDR3 coding sequence is TGTGCCAGTATTAAGGACTCGAACACTGAAGCTTTCTTT. Its translation: CASIKDSNTEAFF. This rearrangement joins TRBV19 to TRBJ1-1, with D uncertain. The CDR3 spans 13 residues. From germline, CDR1 is LNHDA and CDR2 SQIVND (reference sequence). Trimming shortened V by 7 bases and J by 1 base, and 10 bases separated the two germline ends.

This clonotype was seen ten or more times. The chain couples TRBV6-2 or TRBV6-3 to TRBJ2-2; TRBD2 matches at 10 bases. Trimming at V came to 8 bases and at J to 5 bases, leaving 17 bases not matched to a gene. This CDR3 spans 18 amino acids. Germline CDR1 reads MNHEY; CDR2 reads SVGEGT. CDR3 in DNA: TGTGCCAGCTCCAACCAGCGGCTAGCGGGAGCGGAAACCGGGGAGCTGTTTTTT. It yields the protein CASSNQRLAGAETGELFF.

This clonotype was recorded at least ten times. The chain couples TRBV2 to TRBJ2-3; TRBD2 aligns across 13 bases. Germline V lookup: CDR1 SNHLY, CDR2 FYNNEI. This CDR3 has 15 residues. With 5 bases clipped from V and 4 bases from J, the junction kept 3 bases outside the gene matches. CDR3 sequence: CASSKLAGGPDTQYF. CDR3 nucleotide sequence: TGTGCCAGCAGTAAACTAGCGGGAGGGCCAGATACGCAGTATTTT. The full variable domain, completed using reference TRBV2 and TRBJ2-3, is EPEVTQTPSHQVTQMGQEVILRCVPISNHLYFYWYRQILGQKVEFLVSFYNNEISEKSEIFDDQFSVERPDGSNFTLKIRSTKLEDSAMYFCASSKLAGGPDTQYFGPGTRLTVL.

This clonotype was counted ten times or more. The rearrangement links TRBV20-1 to TRBJ1-5, with TRBD1 matching over 9 bases. Germline V lookup: CDR1 DFQATT, CDR2 SNEGSKA (reference sequence). V was pared by 6 bases and J by 5 bases, with 8 bases of the junction left unmatched. The CDR3 sequence is 14 residues long. The CDR3 nucleotides read TGCAGTGCACAACAGGGGGCTAGGGATCAGCCCCAGCATTTT. This translates into CSAQQGARDQPQHF.

This clonotype appeared once. The chain couples TRBV7-3 to TRBJ2-5; TRBD1 aligns across 11 bases. Germline V lookup: CDR1 SGHTA, CDR2 FQGTGA. The J segment lost 5 bases and the V segment lost 0 bases, leaving 11 bases of the junction unmatched. CDR3 length equals 18 residues. CDR3 nucleotide sequence: TGTGCCAGCAGCTTAACGTCGAGTCGGACAGGGGGCGGGGAGACCCAGTACTTC. It yields the protein CASSLTSSRTGGGETQYF. Full variable domain (outside the CDR3, taken from reference TRBV7-3 and TRBJ2-5): GAGVSQTPSNKVTEKGKYVELRCDPISGHTALYWYRQSLGQGPEFLIYFQGTGAADDSGLPNDRFFAVRPEGSVSTLKIQRTERGDSAVYLCASSLTSSRTGGGETQYFGPGTRLLVL.

In its sample, this clonotype was seen a few times. With a much larger clone just one base away, this may be a read error. V gene TRBV20-1 combines with J gene TRBJ2-7; 9 bases align to TRBD2. This CDR3 has 13 residues. CDR1 and CDR2 from the germline V gene are DFQATT and SNEGSKA (reference sequence). In nucleotides, the CDR3 is TGCAGTGGGACCCTAGCGGGATCCTACGAGCGGTACTTC. It specifies CSGTLAGSYERYF.

This clonotype has a count of ten or more. It may be a read error: a sequence one base away is much more abundant. V is TRBV11-3 and J is TRBJ2-7; D gene ambiguous. CDR3 length: 13 amino acids. Deletions cut 6 bases from V and 0 bases from J, with 9 bases between. Germline CDR1 SGHNT, CDR2 YENEEA. CDR3 in amino acids: CASRGGLSYEQYF. The CDR3 DNA reads as TGTGCCAGCAGGGGCGGCCTCTCCTACGAGCAGTACTTC. Complete variable domain (other parts from reference TRBV11-3 and TRBJ2-7): EAGVVQSPRYKIIEKKQPVAFWCNPISGHNTLYWYLQNLGQGPELLIRYENEEAVDDSQLPKDRFSAERLKGVDSTLKIQPAELGDSAVYLCASRGGLSYEQYFGPGTRLTVT.